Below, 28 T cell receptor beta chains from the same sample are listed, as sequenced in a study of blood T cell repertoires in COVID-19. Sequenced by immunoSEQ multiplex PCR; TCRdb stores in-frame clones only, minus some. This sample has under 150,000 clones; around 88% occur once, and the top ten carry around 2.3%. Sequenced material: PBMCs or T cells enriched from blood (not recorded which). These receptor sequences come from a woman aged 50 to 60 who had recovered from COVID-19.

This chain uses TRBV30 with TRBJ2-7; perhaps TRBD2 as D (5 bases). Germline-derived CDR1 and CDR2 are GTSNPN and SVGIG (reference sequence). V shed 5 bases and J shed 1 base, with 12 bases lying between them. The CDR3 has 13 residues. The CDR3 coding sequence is TGTGCCTGGGATGTCAGCGGTTCCTACGAGCAGTACTTC. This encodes CAWDVSGSYEQYF.

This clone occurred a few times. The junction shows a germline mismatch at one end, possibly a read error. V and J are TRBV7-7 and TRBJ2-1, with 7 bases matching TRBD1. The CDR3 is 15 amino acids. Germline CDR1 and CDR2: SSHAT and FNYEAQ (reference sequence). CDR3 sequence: CASSQTGAAYNEQFF. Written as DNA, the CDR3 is TGTGCTAGCAGCCAAACAGGGGCGGCCTACAATGAGCAGTTCTTC.

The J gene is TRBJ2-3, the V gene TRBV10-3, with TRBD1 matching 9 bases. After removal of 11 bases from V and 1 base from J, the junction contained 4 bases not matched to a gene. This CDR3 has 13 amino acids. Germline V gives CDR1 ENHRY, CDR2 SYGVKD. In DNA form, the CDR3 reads TGTGCCGCACAGGGGGCTGGCACAGATACGCAGTATTTT. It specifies CAAQGAGTDTQYF.

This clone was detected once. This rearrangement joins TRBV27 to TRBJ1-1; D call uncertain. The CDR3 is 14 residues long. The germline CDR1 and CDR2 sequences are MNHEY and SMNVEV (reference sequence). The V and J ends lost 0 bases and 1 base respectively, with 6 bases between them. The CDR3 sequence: CASSLSRENTEAFF. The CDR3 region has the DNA TGTGCCAGCAGTTTATCGAGGGAGAACACTGAAGCTTTCTTT.

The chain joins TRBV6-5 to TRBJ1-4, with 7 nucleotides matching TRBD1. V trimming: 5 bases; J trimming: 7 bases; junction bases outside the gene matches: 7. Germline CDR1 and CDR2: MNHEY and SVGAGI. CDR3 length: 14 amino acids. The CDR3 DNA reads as TGTGCCAGCAGTAACAGGGGTTATGTTGAAAAACTGTTTTTT. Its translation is CASSNRGYVEKLFF.

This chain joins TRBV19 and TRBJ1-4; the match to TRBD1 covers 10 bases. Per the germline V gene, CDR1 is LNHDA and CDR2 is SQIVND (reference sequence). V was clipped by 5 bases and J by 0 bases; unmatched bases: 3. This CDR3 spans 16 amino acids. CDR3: CASSDRGPATNEKLFF. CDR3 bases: TGTGCCAGTAGTGACAGGGGGCCCGCAACTAATGAAAAACTGTTTTTT.

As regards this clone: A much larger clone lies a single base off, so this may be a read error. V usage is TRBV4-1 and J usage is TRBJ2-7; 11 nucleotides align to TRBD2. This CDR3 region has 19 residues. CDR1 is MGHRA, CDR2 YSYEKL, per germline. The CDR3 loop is CARRPGGLAGGLKFHEQYF. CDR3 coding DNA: TGCGCCCGCAGACCAGGGGGGCTAGCGGGGGGTCTGAAATTTCACGAGCAGTACTTC.

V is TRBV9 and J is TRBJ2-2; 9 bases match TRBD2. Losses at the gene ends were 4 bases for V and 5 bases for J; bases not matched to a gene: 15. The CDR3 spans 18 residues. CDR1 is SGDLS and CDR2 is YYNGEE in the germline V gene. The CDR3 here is CASSPPPGRGGSTGELFF. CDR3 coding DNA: TGTGCCAGCAGCCCCCCCCCGGGGCGGGGGGGAAGTACCGGGGAGCTGTTTTTT.

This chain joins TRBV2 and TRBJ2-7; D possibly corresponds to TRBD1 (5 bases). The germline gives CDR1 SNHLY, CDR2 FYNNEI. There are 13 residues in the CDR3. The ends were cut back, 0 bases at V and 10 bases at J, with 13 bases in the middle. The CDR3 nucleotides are TGTGCCAGCAGTGAAGCGGCCCCTGGGGCCCAGTACTTC. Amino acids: CASSEAAPGAQYF. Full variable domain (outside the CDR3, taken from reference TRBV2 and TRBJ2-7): EPEVTQTPSHQVTQMGQEVILRCVPISNHLYFYWYRQILGQKVEFLVSFYNNEISEKSEIFDDQFSVERPDGSNFTLKIRSTKLEDSAMYFCASSEAAPGAQYFGPGTRLTVT.

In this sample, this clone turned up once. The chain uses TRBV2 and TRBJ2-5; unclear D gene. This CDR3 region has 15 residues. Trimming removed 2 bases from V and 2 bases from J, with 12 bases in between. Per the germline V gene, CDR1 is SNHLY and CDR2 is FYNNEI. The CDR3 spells CASSERPYRQETQYF. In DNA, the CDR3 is TGTGCCAGCAGTGAACGTCCGTACCGGCAAGAGACCCAGTACTTC.

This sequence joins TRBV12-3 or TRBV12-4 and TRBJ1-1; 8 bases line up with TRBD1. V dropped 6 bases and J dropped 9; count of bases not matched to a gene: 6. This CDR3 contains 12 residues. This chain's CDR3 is CASSSDRDQAFF. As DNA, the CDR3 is TGTGCCAGCAGCTCGGACAGGGATCAAGCTTTCTTT.

This CDR3 is CASSPRDRGFRDTEAFF. The CDR3 DNA is TGTGCCAGCTCACCAAGGGACAGGGGCTTCAGGGACACTGAAGCTTTCTTT. The chain combines TRBV18 with TRBJ1-1, with 10 bases that match TRBD1. This CDR3 has 17 residues. The junction had 9 bases not matched to a gene; V was cut back by 2 bases and J by 3 bases. Germline V lookup: CDR1 KGHSH, CDR2 LQKENI.

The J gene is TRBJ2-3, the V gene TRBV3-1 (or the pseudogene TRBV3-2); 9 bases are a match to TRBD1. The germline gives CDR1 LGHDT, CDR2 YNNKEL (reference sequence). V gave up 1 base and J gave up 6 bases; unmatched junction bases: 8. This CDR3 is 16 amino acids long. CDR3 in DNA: TGTGCCAGCAGCCAAGGAAACAGGGGGCTTGGTGATACGCAGTATTTT. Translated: CASSQGNRGLGDTQYF.

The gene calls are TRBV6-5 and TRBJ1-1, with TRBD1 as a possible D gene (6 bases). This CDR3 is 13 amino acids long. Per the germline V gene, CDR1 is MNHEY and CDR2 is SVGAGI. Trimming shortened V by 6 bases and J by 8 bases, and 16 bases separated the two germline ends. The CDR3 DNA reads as TGTGCCAGCAGGCCTGTTCAGGGGTCAGAAGCTTTCTTT. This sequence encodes CASRPVQGSEAFF.

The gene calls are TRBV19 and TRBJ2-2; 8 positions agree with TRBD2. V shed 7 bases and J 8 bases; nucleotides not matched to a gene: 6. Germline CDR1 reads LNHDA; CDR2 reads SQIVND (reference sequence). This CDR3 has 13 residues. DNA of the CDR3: TGTGCCAGTATAGGATTAGCGGGGGGGGAGCTGTTTTTT. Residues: CASIGLAGGELFF.

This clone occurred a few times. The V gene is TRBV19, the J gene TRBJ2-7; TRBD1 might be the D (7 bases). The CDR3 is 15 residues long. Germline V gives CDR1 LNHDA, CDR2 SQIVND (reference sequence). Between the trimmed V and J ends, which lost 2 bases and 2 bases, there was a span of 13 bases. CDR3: CASSIFGGQPYEQYF. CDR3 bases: TGTGCCAGTAGTATATTCGGGGGACAGCCCTACGAGCAGTACTTC.

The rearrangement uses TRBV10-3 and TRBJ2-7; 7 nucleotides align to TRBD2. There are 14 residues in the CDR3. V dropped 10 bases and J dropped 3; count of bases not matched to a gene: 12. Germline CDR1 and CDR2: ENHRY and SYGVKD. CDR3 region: CASTALAEGYEQYF. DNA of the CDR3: TGTGCCAGCACGGCCCTAGCGGAGGGCTACGAGCAGTACTTC.

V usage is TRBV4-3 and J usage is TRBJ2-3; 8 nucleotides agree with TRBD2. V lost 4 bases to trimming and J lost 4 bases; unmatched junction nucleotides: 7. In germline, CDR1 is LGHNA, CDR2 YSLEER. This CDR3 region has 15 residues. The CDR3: CASSPRAGGADTQYF. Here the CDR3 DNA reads TGCGCCAGCAGCCCCCGCGCGGGGGGTGCAGATACGCAGTATTTT.

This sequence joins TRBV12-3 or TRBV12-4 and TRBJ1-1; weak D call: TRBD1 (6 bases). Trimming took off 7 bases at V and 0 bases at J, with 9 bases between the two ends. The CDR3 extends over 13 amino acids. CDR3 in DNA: TGTGCCAGCAAGGACAGCTTGAACACTGAAGCTTTCTTT. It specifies CASKDSLNTEAFF.

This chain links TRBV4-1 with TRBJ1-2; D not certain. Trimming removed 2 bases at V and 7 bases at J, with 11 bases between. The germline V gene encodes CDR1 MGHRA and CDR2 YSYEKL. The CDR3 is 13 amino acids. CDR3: CASSQTPSGGYTF. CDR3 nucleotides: TGCGCCAGCAGCCAAACCCCGTCGGGTGGCTACACCTTC.

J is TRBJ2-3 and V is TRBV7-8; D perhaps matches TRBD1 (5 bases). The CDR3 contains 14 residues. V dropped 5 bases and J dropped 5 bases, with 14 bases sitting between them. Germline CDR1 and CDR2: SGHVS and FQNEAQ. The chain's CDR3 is CASSLGHGIDTQYF. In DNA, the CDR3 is TGTGCCAGCAGCCTCGGACATGGCATAGATACGCAGTATTTT.

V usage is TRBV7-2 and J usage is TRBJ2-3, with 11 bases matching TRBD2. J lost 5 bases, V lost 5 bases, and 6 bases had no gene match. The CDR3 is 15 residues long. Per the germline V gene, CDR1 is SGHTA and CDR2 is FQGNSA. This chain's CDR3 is CASSVLAGGLDTQYF. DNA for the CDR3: TGTGCCAGCAGCGTCCTAGCGGGGGGCTTAGATACGCAGTATTTT.

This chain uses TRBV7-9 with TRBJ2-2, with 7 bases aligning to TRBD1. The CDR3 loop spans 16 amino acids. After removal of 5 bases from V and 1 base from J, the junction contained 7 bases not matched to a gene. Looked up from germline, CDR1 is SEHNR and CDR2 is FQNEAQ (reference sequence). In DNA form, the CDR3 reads TGTGCCAGCAGCACCCCCGGGACAGAGAACACCGGGGAGCTGTTTTTT. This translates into CASSTPGTENTGELFF.

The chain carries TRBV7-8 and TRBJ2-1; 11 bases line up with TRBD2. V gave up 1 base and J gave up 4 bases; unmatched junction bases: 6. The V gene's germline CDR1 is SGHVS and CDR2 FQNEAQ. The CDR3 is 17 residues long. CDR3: CASSLGAGLAAYNEQFF. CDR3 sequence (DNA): TGTGCCAGCAGCTTAGGGGCGGGACTAGCGGCGTACAATGAGCAGTTCTTC. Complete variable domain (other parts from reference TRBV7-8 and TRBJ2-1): GAGVSQSPRYKVAKRGQDVALRCDPISGHVSLFWYQQALGQGPEFLTYFQNEAQLDKSGLPSDRFFAERPEGSVSTLKIQRTQQEDSAVYLCASSLGAGLAAYNEQFFGPGTRLTVL.

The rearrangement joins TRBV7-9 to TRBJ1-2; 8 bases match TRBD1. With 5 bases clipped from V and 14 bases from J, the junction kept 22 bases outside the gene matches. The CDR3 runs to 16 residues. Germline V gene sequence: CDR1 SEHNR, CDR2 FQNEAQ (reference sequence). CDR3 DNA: TGTGCCAGCAGCGAACTATTGACCGGGACAGGTACTAAAGGGACCTTC. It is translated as CASSELLTGTGTKGTF.

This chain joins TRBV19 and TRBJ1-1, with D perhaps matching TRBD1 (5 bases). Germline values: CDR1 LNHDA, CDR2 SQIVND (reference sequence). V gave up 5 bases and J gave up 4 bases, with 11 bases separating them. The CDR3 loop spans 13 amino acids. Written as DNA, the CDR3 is TGTGCCAGTAGTGACAGAACAGGCACTGAAGCTTTCTTT. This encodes CASSDRTGTEAFF.

The CDR3 DNA reads as TGTGCCAGCAGTGGACACACAGGGGCCGATGAGCAGTTCTTC. The encoded protein is CASSGHTGADEQFF. The chain employs TRBV2 and TRBJ2-1, with 7 nucleotides matching TRBD1. The CDR3 runs to 14 residues. Germline-derived CDR1 and CDR2 are SNHLY and FYNNEI. After removal of 4 bases from V and 8 bases from J, the junction contained 8 bases not matched to a gene.

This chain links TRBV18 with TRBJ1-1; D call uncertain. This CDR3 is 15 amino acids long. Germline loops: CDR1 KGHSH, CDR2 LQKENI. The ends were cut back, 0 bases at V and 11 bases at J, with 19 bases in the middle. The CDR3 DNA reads TGTGCCAGCTCACCACCCGGCCCGAGGCGTTTTGTGGCTTTCTTT. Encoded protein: CASSPPGPRRFVAFF.